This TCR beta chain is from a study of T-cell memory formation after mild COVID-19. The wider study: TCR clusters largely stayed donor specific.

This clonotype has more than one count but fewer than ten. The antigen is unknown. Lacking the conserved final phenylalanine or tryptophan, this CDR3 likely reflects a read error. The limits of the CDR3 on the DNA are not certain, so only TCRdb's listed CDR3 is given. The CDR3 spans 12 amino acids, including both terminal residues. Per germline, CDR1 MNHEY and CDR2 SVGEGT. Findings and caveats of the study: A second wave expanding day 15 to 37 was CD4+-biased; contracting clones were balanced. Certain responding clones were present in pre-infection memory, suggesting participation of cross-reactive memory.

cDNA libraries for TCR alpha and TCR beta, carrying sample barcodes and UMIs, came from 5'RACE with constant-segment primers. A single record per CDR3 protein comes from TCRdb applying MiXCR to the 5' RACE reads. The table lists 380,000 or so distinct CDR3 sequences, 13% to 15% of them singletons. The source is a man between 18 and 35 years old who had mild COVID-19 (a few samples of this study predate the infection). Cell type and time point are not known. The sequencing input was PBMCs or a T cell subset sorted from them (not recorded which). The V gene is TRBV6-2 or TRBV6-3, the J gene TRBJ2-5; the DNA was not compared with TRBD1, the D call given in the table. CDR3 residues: CASRRTGLDWKI.